This paragraph covers one T cell receptor (beta chain) sequence. Its antigen is undetermined. Trimming took 4 bases from V and 2 from J, leaving 12 bases between them. The length of the CDR3 is 14 residues. Germline CDR1 is DFQATT and CDR2 is SNEGSKA (reference sequence). This sample was taken from a study of response to subunit inactivated influenza vaccine. Each CDR3 protein gets one entry after TCRdb re-called the RT-PCR reads with MiXCR. There are about 540,000 distinct CDR3 sequences in the sample; 14% occur only once, and approximately 10% lies in the top ten. Study conclusions and caveats: The authors suggested that every seasonal influenza vaccination recruits few new T cells.

This receptor was taken from a man between 45 and 60 years old who received an inactivated influenza vaccine. The chain recombines TRBV20-1 with TRBJ1-5; the D gene is possibly TRBD1 (5 bases). This specimen consisted of PBMCs from blood, obtained roughly 13 days after vaccination. CDR3 in amino acids: CSATWTGRNQPQHF. Here the CDR3 DNA reads TGCAGTGCTACCTGGACGGGACGCAATCAGCCCCAGCATTTT.